The following is a TCR beta chain sequence with its context. This entry is derived from a study of blood T cell repertoires in COVID-19. Study as a whole: Samples of COVID-19 (acute and convalescent) were obtained from the United States, Italy and Spain.

The V end lost 3 bases, the J end lost 5 bases, and 17 bases lay between the germline ends. Germline-derived CDR1 and CDR2 are SNHLY and FYNNEI. The CDR3 is 16 residues long. Seattle enrolled patients during active infection and tracked them longitudinally. Authors' processing steps: Estimates of nucleated cell counts were drawn from the amplification of reference gene primers. The table came from immunoSEQ multiplex PCR; TCRdb's copy has only in-frame clones and leaves some out. The V and J calls and the clone size are those of that table, but D and trimming were determined from the DNA. Altogether about 210,000 clones are present, 75% to 85% being singletons, with the ten largest covering roughly 5%.

Sequenced: peripheral blood. The chain has TRBV2 and TRBJ1-5; tentative D call: TRBD1 (5 bases). The sequence came from a man between 45 and 60 years old with COVID-19, enrolled during active disease. The chain's CDR3 is CASSDFPSRVHQPQHF. The CDR3 DNA reads as TGTGCCAGCAGTGATTTCCCTTCCAGGGTTCATCAGCCCCAGCATTTT.